This is a list of T cell receptor beta chains from one sample in a study of metastatic and nonmetastatic thyroid tumors. TCRdb re-clonotyped the PCR reads via MiXCR. The table lists about 33,000 clones, 18% of them singletons, with around 11% in the top ten. The sequencing input was blood. Receptors originate from a male donor with papillary thyroid cancer or a benign thyroid nodule (not recorded which). Some clones in this sample may be carry-over from other donors' samples. Both conserved end residues are part of each CDR3. The D gene is left open where the match is weak. Clone size is stated in some rows and not others, as once, few, many or a class when expanded.

clone size,CDR3 length,V gene,D gene,CDR3 protein
many,13,TRBV6-1,-,CASSRDSYQPQHF
many,11,TRBV30,-,CAWSVAKGLYF
many,16,TRBV5-1,-,CASSLTPGTSYNEQFF
many,15,TRBV5-1,TRBD2,CASSLATSDYNEQFF
few,12,TRBV12-3/TRBV12-4,-,CASTLNTGELFF
many,16,TRBV4-3,TRBD1,CASSQRTGAGTGELFF
many,15,TRBV4-3,-,CASSQNLARTGELFF
many,15,TRBV5-1,-,CASSLGGSNKNEQYF
many,14,TRBV30,-,CAWTPRGGQETQYF
-,15,TRBV6-1,-,CASRTTGKAYSEQFF
many,13,TRBV6-1,-,CASSYRLQETQYF
many,18,TRBV4-1,TRBD2,CASSQGRVIRDSSYEQYF
many,16,TRBV11-3,-,CASSLKLGTLYNEQFF
-,17,TRBV14,TRBD2,CASSQEGLAGIYNEQFF
-,15,TRBV11-2,-,CASSLGLALPEKRFF
-,15,TRBV10-2,-,CASIPGGGPNQPQHF
-,14,TRBV25-1,-,CASDHTGANVGYTF
few,16,TRBV10-3,TRBD2,CAVTPALAVISYEQYF
medium-sized,18,TRBV6-5,TRBD2,CASSDRLAGPILSYEQYF
-,13,TRBV6-1,TRBD1,CASSPGGDYGYTF
-,18,TRBV15,TRBD2,CATCRDTLAVASTDTQYF
medium-sized,15,TRBV6-5,TRBD1,CASSYSPGQHYEQYF
-,15,TRBV7-8,TRBD2,CASSPSGTSGYEQYF
many,15,TRBV7-2,-,CASSLGAGTNSPLHF
many,15,TRBV29-1,-,CSVDAARGVGYGYTF
many,12,TRBV5-8,-,CASSMGNYEQYF
many,18,TRBV6-5,-,CASTPATPQREPSYEQYF
few,15,TRBV6-1,TRBD1,CASSEAGGASYGYTF
-,13,TRBV20-1,-,CSARTGNNSPLNF
many,13,TRBV6-2/TRBV6-3,-,CASSYSNTGELFF
many,17,TRBV29-1,TRBD1,CSVPRGTSEEGGYGYTF
few,16,TRBV6-2/TRBV6-3,TRBD1,CASSPQAGQGASPLHF
few,15,TRBV6-2/TRBV6-3,-,CASSYTPVCSYEQYF
many,12,TRBV20-1,-,CSARGAPYEQYF
few,13,TRBV2,-,CASSEGAAGELFF
-,14,TRBV6-2/TRBV6-3,TRBD1,CASSSWDRIYGYTF
-,14,TRBV9,-,CASSELGVTGELFF
medium-sized,16,TRBV6-2/TRBV6-3,-,CASSYPSAPSHNEQFF
-,16,TRBV6-1,-,CASIPTEGVFDYEQYF
many,11,TRBV20-1,-,CSASCYNEQFF
-,15,TRBV5-1,-,CASSLEGAGTDTQYF
many,15,TRBV6-2/TRBV6-3,-,CASSPPGVGNTEAFF
many,16,TRBV4-1,-,CASSLTPGQDNEKLFF
few,15,TRBV2,TRBD2,CASRAGLAGAGTQYF